Listed below are T cell receptor beta chains from one sample, sequenced in a study of cytomegalovirus exposure and HLA in healthy donors. Some clones are missing from TCRdb's copy, which holds only in-frame ones; the method was immunoSEQ multiplex PCR. The sample shows about 180,000 clones, approximately 81% of them seen only once. Sequencing was performed on PBMCs. The receptor source for this set is a woman aged 30 to 39 in good health and CMV-seronegative. CDR3s include the opening cysteine and the closing phenylalanine or tryptophan. The D gene is left open where the match is weak. Size tells how often a clone was seen (once, few, many) or the class of an expanded clone, and some rows leave it out.

V	size	D	J	CDR3	DNA
TRBV30	NA	NA	TRBJ1-2	CAWRNSQVTYTF	TGTGCCTGGAGGAACTCTCAAGTTACCTACACCTTC
TRBV6-5	NA	NA	TRBJ2-3	CASSYLGFPTDTQYF	TGTGCCAGCAGTTACCTGGGCTTTCCCACAGATACGCAGTATTTT
TRBV30	NA	TRBD1	TRBJ2-3	CAWSGGAGGFYTDTQYF	TGTGCCTGGAGTGGTGGGGCAGGGGGTTTCTACACAGATACGCAGTATTTT
TRBV7-9	few	TRBD2	TRBJ2-7	CASSGLAADAPSYEQYF	TGTGCCAGCAGCGGACTAGCGGCAGATGCTCCCTCCTACGAGCAGTACTTC
TRBV28	NA	TRBD1	TRBJ1-5	CASSLTGNRPQHF	TGTGCCAGCAGTTTGACAGGGAACCGTCCCCAGCATTTT
TRBV11-2	few	TRBD1	TRBJ2-2	CASSAQGAGGELFF	TGTGCCAGCAGCGCGCAGGGGGCGGGCGGGGAGCTGTTTTTT
TRBV11-1	NA	TRBD1	TRBJ2-7	CASSITFAGTVQYF	TGTGCCAGCAGCATAACTTTCGCCGGGACAGTCCAGTACTTC
TRBV27	once	TRBD2	TRBJ2-3	CASSALAGGLFTDTQYF	TGTGCCAGCAGTGCGCTAGCGGGAGGGCTTTTCACAGATACGCAGTATTTT
TRBV27	NA	TRBD2	TRBJ2-5	CASSLTLAGAIWGQETQYF	TGTGCCAGCAGTTTAACACTAGCGGGAGCAATTTGGGGCCAAGAGACCCAGTACTTC
TRBV6-5	NA	NA	TRBJ1-5	CASSYSAVSNQPQHF	TGTGCCAGCAGTTACTCGGCGGTCTCCAATCAGCCCCAGCATTTT
TRBV9	NA	TRBD2	TRBJ2-3	CASSAGTSGSLQGDTQYF	TGTGCCAGCAGCGCGGGGACTAGCGGGAGTTTACAAGGAGATACGCAGTATTTT
TRBV10-3	NA	TRBD1	TRBJ2-3	CAISSGGQGVGGTDTQYF	TGTGCCATCAGTTCGGGGGGACAGGGTGTAGGCGGCACAGATACGCAGTATTTT
TRBV11-3	NA	TRBD1	TRBJ1-6	CASSQGWGSPLHF	TGTGCCAGTTCACAGGGGTGGGGGTCACCCCTCCACTTT
TRBV27	few	NA	TRBJ2-1	CASSLLVRWTNYNEQFF	TGTGCCAGCAGTTTATTGGTTCGTTGGACTAACTACAATGAGCAGTTCTTC
TRBV9	NA	NA	TRBJ1-2	CASSVADNYGYTF	TGTGCCAGCAGCGTAGCAGATAACTATGGCTACACCTTC
TRBV2	NA	TRBD2	TRBJ2-5	CASSLIGTSGQETQYF	TGTGCCAGCAGCCTAATCGGGACTAGCGGGCAAGAGACCCAGTACTTC
TRBV4-1	NA	NA	TRBJ1-2	CASNSVVKGGDNYGYTF	TGCGCCAGCAATTCAGTCGTCAAGGGGGGGGATAACTATGGCTACACCTTC
TRBV27	NA	TRBD2	TRBJ2-7	CASSFREGSSYEQYF	TGTGCCAGCAGTTTCCGGGAGGGGTCCTCCTACGAGCAGTACTTC
TRBV11-2	once	TRBD2	TRBJ2-2	CASNSGASGSSSTGELFF	TGTGCCAGCAACTCTGGGGCTAGCGGGAGTAGCTCCACCGGGGAGCTGTTTTTT
TRBV6-5	NA	TRBD1	TRBJ1-1	CASSPQGGHTEAFF	TGTGCCAGCAGCCCCCAGGGGGGACACACTGAAGCTTTCTTT
TRBV5-1	NA	TRBD2	TRBJ2-7	CASSLELAGAFSYEQYF	TGCGCCAGCAGCTTGGAGCTAGCGGGAGCGTTCTCCTACGAGCAGTACTTC
TRBV30	NA	TRBD2	TRBJ2-1	CAWRPQAGSSYNEQFF	TGTGCCTGGAGGCCCCAAGCGGGAAGCTCCTACAATGAGCAGTTCTTC
TRBV7-9	NA	TRBD1	TRBJ2-7	CASSPGGSYEQYF	TGTGCCAGCAGCCCAGGGGGATCCTACGAGCAGTACTTC
TRBV11-2	NA	TRBD1	TRBJ2-3	CASSLKVGQAADTQYF	TGTGCCAGCAGCTTGAAAGTGGGACAGGCGGCGGATACGCAGTATTTT
TRBV7-7	NA	NA	TRBJ2-7	CASSIQRGGEQYF	TGTGCTAGCAGCATCCAGAGGGGGGGCGAGCAGTACTTC
TRBV5-1	NA	TRBD1	TRBJ2-7	CASSLQTGYSSYEQYF	TGCGCCAGCAGCCTACAGACAGGGTATAGCTCCTACGAGCAGTACTTC
TRBV28	few	NA	TRBJ2-1	CASKVGGGEQFF	TGTGCCAGCAAAGTTGGCGGCGGTGAGCAGTTCTTC
TRBV11-2	few	TRBD1	TRBJ2-5	CASTSERGQGSTQYF	TGTGCCAGCACCTCCGAACGGGGACAGGGGTCGACCCAGTACTTC
TRBV28	NA	TRBD2	TRBJ2-1	CASSWTSSYNEQFF	TGTGCCAGCAGTTGGACTAGCTCCTACAATGAGCAGTTCTTC
TRBV7-9	NA	TRBD1	TRBJ2-1	CATRTGRIDEQFF	TGTGCCACCCGGACAGGGAGAATCGATGAGCAGTTCTTC
TRBV28	NA	TRBD1	TRBJ1-3	CASSPHRRGAGNTIYF	TGTGCCAGCAGTCCCCACCGCAGGGGGGCCGGAAACACCATATATTTT
TRBV7-3	NA	TRBD2	TRBJ2-1	CASSPSSGSSYNEQFF	TGTGCCAGCAGCCCGTCTAGCGGGAGCTCCTACAATGAGCAGTTCTTC
TRBV10-1	NA	NA	TRBJ1-2	CASSESEDEGANYGYTF	TGCGCCAGCAGTGAGTCCGAGGACGAGGGGGCTAACTATGGCTACACCTTC
TRBV7-9	NA	TRBD1	TRBJ2-1	CASSLAGTGHNEQFF	TGTGCCAGCAGCCTCGCCGGGACAGGGCACAATGAGCAGTTCTTC
TRBV11-2	NA	NA	TRBJ2-3	CASSPPSGTDTQYF	TGTGCCAGCAGCCCCCCGTCTGGCACAGATACGCAGTATTTT
TRBV9	NA	NA	TRBJ2-3	CASSVSGGTDTQYF	TGTGCCAGCAGCGTATCGGGAGGCACAGATACGCAGTATTTT
TRBV4-3	few	TRBD1	TRBJ2-3	CASSLDRGRTDTQYF	TGCGCCAGCAGCCTTGACAGGGGACGGACAGATACGCAGTATTTT